This T cell receptor beta chain originates from a study of CD8+CD57+ T cells in acquired aplastic anemia. Study-wide background: DNA from sorted CD4+ and CD8+ cells averaged roughly 3.4 ug. The study, taken as a whole, reports: Patients were compared with controls for CD8+ Simpson's diversity, and no significant difference emerged. Approximately 28 CD8+ CDR3 sequences were shared between patients and controls.

Before being chosen for sequencing, patients had shown CD8+CD57+ cell expansion by flow cytometry. Severe acquired aplastic anemia was the diagnosis recorded for all patients. This clonotype was seen repeatedly, ten times or more. What it binds is unknown. Genomic DNA provided the template from which TCR beta VDJ and CDR3 profiles were obtained. MiXCR, run by TCRdb on the reads, gives a single entry per CDR3 protein. The data hold some 200,000 distinct CDR3 sequences, with about 60% observed a single time. The length of the CDR3 is 14 residues. Germline-derived CDR1 and CDR2 are MNHNS and SASEGT. J lost 1 base, V lost 8 bases, and 4 bases had no gene match.

This receptor was obtained from a human donor with aplastic anemia. The material sequenced was sorted CD4+, CD8+, or CD8+CD57+ T cells (not recorded which) from PBMCs. The chain employs TRBV6-1 and TRBJ2-1; 8 nucleotides agree with TRBD1. In nucleotides, the CDR3 is TGTGCCAGCGGACAGGGTTTATCCTACAATGAGCAGTTCTTC. It translates to CASGQGLSYNEQFF.